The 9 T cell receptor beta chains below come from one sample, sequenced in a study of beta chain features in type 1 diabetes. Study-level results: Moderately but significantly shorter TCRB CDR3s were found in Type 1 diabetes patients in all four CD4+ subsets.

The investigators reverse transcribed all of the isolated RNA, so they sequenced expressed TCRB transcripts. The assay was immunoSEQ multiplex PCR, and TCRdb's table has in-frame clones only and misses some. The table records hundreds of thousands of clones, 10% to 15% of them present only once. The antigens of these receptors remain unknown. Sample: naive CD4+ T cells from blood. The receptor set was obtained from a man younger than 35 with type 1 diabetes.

The CDR3 is CASSTGPRGEAFF. Here the CDR3 DNA reads TGTGCCAGTAGCACGGGCCCAAGGGGTGAAGCTTTCTTT. J is TRBJ1-1 and V is TRBV19; perhaps TRBD1 as D (5 bases). Germline V gene lookup returns CDR1 LNHDA and CDR2 SQIVND (reference sequence). CDR3 length: 13 residues. The germline V and J ends were trimmed by 6 bases and 7 bases, with 15 bases remaining between them. Full variable domain (missing parts from reference TRBV19 and TRBJ1-1): DGGITQSPKYLFRKEGQNVTLSCEQNLNHDAMYWYRQDPGQGLRLIYYSQIVNDFQKGDIAEGYSVSREKKESFPLTVTSAQKNPTAFYLCASSTGPRGEAFFGQGTRLTVV.

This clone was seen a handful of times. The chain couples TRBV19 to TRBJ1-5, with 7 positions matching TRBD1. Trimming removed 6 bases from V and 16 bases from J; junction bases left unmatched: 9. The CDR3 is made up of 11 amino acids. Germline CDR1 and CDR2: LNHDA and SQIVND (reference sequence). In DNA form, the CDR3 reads TGTGCCAGTAGAACCGGGACAGTCCAACATTTT. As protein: CASRTGTVQHF.

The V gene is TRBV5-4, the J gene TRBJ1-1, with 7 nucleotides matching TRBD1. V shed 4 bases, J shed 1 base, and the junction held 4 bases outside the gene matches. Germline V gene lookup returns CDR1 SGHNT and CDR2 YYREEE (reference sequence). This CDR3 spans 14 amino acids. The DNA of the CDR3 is TGTGCCAGCAGCCAGGGACAGCCGAACACTGAAGCTTTCTTT. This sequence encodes CASSQGQPNTEAFF.

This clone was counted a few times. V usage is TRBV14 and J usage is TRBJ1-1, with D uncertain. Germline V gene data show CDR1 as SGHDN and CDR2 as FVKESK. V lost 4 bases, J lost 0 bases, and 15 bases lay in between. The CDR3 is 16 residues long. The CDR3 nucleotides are TGTGCCAGCAGCCCCTCCCGGCAGTCCATGAACACTGAAGCTTTCTTT. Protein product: CASSPSRQSMNTEAFF.

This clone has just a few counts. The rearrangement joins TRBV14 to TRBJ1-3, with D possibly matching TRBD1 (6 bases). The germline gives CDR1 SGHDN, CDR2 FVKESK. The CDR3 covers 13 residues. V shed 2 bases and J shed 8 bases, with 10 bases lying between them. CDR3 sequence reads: CASSQHRADTIYF. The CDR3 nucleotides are TGTGCCAGCAGCCAACACAGGGCGGACACCATATATTTT.

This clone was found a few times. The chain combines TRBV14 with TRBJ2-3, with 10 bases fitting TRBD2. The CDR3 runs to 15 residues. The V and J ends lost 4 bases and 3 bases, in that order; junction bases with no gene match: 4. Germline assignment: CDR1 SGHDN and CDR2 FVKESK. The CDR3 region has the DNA TGTGCCAGCAGCCCAGGACTAGCGGAGACAGATACGCAGTATTTT. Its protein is CASSPGLAETDTQYF.

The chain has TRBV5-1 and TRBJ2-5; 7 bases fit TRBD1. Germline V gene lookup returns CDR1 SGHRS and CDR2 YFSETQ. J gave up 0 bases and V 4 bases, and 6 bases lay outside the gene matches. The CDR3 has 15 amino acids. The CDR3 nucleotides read TGCGCCAGCAGCCGACCCGACAGGGACCAAGAGACCCAGTACTTC. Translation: CASSRPDRDQETQYF.

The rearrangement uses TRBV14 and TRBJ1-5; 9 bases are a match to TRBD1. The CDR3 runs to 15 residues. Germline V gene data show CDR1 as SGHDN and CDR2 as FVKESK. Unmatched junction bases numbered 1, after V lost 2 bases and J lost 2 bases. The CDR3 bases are TGTGCCAGCAGCCAAACAGGGGGCGGCAATCAGCCCCAGCATTTT. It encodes CASSQTGGGNQPQHF.

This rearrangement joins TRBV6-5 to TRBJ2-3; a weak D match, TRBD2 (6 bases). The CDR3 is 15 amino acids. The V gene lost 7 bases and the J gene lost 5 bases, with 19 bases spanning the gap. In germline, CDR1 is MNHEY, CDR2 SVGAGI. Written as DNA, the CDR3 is TGTGCCAGCAAGTTCAGCGGGCAGGGTGGAGATACGCAGTATTTT. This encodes CASKFSGQGGDTQYF.